This T cell receptor beta chain comes out of a study of Ad26.COV2.S vaccination and SARS-CoV-2 variants. As for the study in general: Intramuscular Ad26.COV2.S at 5x10^10 or 1x10^11 viral particles. Study results and caveats: Reported findings describe substantial breadth in spike-specific CD8+ and CD4+ T cell responses following vaccination.

The data were produced by immunoSEQ multiplex PCR, yet TCRdb's version contains in-frame clones alone and is incomplete. This sample carries around 250,000 clones, around 88% of them seen once, and the ten largest clones take 2.5% to 3.5%. In germline, CDR1 is LNHDA, CDR2 SQIVND (reference sequence). Losses at the gene ends were 5 bases for V and 1 base for J; bases not matched to a gene: 13. The CDR3 is 17 amino acids. The treatment is: around 19 received Ad26.COV2.S at low or high dose, single or two shots; about 5 received placebo; per-sample allocation not given. Sampling happened 63 days after the first vaccine or placebo injection. Built on an Ad26 vector, the vaccine expressed Wuhan-strain SARS-CoV-2 spike. Notes on this clone: Its antigen is as yet unknown.

Sequenced material: peripheral blood, taken in a trial of Ad26.COV2.S vaccine versus placebo. The TCR was taken from a person aged 18-60 years who received the Ad26.COV2.S COVID-19 vaccine or a placebo. V usage is TRBV19 and J usage is TRBJ1-1, with 7 bases aligning to TRBD1. CDR3 in amino acids: CASSLGQIGFKNTEAFF. The CDR3 nucleotides are TGTGCCAGTAGTCTGGGACAGATCGGTTTTAAGAACACTGAAGCTTTCTTT.